One T cell receptor (beta chain) is described in this entry. This entry is derived from a study of shared clonotypes between healthy human individuals. As processed by the authors: Filtering differed, since immunoSEQ gave only junction sequences and no quality scores. Clones were sequenced by immunoSEQ multiplex PCR, and TCRdb holds only the in-frame ones, with some missing. The V and J calls and clone size were taken over from that table, and D and trimming were inferred from the DNA. This table has roughly 2 million clones, roughly 94% appearing once. The donor cohort consisted entirely of Caucasian adults residing in Nashville, Tennessee. The V gene end was trimmed by 4 bases and the J gene end by 6 bases; junction bases not matched to a gene: 14. The length of the CDR3 is 17 residues. Germline CDR1 is SGHAT and CDR2 is FQNNGV.

J is TRBJ2-3 and V is TRBV11-2, with 9 bases fitting TRBD2. Sequenced: naive CD4+ T cells sorted from blood. Documented subset: CD45RA+ positively selected. The TCR originated in a man aged 18 to 29 in good health. Here the CDR3 reads CASSYSQAGGSFDTQYF. CDR3 sequence (DNA): TGTGCCAGCAGCTATTCACAAGCGGGAGGATCGTTTGATACGCAGTATTTT.